Given below is one TCR beta chain in context. Profiled with immunoSEQ multiplex PCR; TCRdb holds only in-frame clones, not every one. The sample lists tens of thousands of clones; 90% to 95% were seen once. This CDR3 has 13 residues. V gave up 6 bases and J gave up 11 bases, with 19 bases separating them. Germline V CDR1 and CDR2: LNHDA, SQIVND (reference sequence). These data belong to a study of control samples from healthy donors and cancer patients. Sequencing was performed on blood. This sequence originates from a woman aged 50 to 65 in good health. V usage is TRBV19 and J usage is TRBJ1-1, with a possible D match to TRBD1 (5 bases). CDR3 nucleotides: TGTGCCAGTAGGGGAGGGGAGGGATCGTCGGCTTTCTTT. It specifies CASRGGEGSSAFF.